This TCR beta chain was found in a study of OX40 agonist ivuxolimab in advanced cancers. Broader study findings: The investigators did not determine what antigen specificity the expanded peripheral T cells had. At 0.1 to 3.0 mg/kg, clonal expansion of CD4+ and CD8+ blood T cells had occurred by week 6. In CD8+ T cells, expanded clones were on average more numerous than in CD4+.

This table comes from immunoSEQ multiplex PCR, and its TCRdb copy is limited to in-frame clones, with some not included. Of about 61,000 clones listed, 70% to 90% are singletons. CDR3 size: 15 residues. V trimming: 6 bases; J trimming: 7 bases; junction bases outside the gene matches: 13. Germline lookup yields CDR1 LGHNA and CDR2 YNFKEQ. With respect to this clone: Its specificity is not known.

The clonotype originates from an adult with an advanced solid tumor such as melanoma, head and neck, liver or kidney cancer. The chain joins TRBV4-2 to TRBJ1-2; 8 nucleotides agree with TRBD1. This material consisted of CD4+ or CD8+ T cells sorted from blood, taken in a trial of the OX40 agonist ivuxolimab. CDR3 coding DNA: TGTGCCAGCAGTCCTATGACAGGGGCCTCCCCTGGCTACACCTTC. Protein: CASSPMTGASPGYTF.